This T cell receptor (beta chain) was sequenced during a study of blood T cell repertoires in COVID-19. About the study: Both acute and convalescent COVID-19 samples were obtained from the United States, Italy and Spain. T cells, B-cell-depleted T cells, or PBMCs supplied cDNA or gDNA.

This CDR3 region has 14 residues. V was pared by 6 bases and J by 4 bases, with 4 bases of the junction left unmatched. Germline V gives CDR1 SNHLY, CDR2 FYNNEI. Sequencing used immunoSEQ multiplex PCR; TCRdb keeps in-frame clones, though not all of them. The sample lists about 150,000 clones, around 83% occurring once. Seattle patients were enrolled while actively infected and followed longitudinally. J is TRBJ1-5 and V is TRBV2; 9 nucleotides line up with TRBD1. The TCR comes from a woman aged 55-69 years with COVID-19, enrolled during active disease. What was sequenced was peripheral blood. CDR3 sequence reads: CASRDRGGNQPQHF. CDR3 DNA sequence: TGTGCCAGCAGGGACAGGGGTGGGAATCAGCCCCAGCATTTT.